This is a list of T cell receptor beta chains from one sample in a study of cytomegalovirus exposure and HLA in healthy donors. Profiling relied on immunoSEQ multiplex PCR, and the TCRdb table lists in-frame clones only, not all of them. The data show some 89,000 clones, about three quarters seen once. Sequencing used PBMCs. The receptors originated from a man aged 60 to 69 in good health and CMV-seronegative. CDR3s include the opening cysteine and the closing phenylalanine or tryptophan. The order of the fields is clone size, J gene, D gene, V gene, CDR3 DNA, CDR3 protein. D genes are given only for firm matches. Expanded clones get a size class; other rows say once, few or many, or leave the size out.

clone_size: NA; j_call: TRBJ1-6; d_call: NA; v_call: TRBV7-9; cdr3_nt: TGTGCCAGCAGCTCCCTAGGCACCTCTTTTCACTTT; cdr3_aa: CASSSLGTSFHF
clone_size: few; j_call: TRBJ1-1; d_call: NA; v_call: TRBV5-3; cdr3_nt: TGTGCCAGAAGCTTGAGTCAGGGCGCCTTAAACACTGAAGCTTTCTTT; cdr3_aa: CARSLSQGALNTEAFF
clone_size: few; j_call: TRBJ2-2; d_call: NA; v_call: TRBV12-2; cdr3_nt: TGTGCAAGTCGCTTCTCAGGGGATACGAGCACCGGGGAGCTGTTTTTT; cdr3_aa: CASRFSGDTSTGELFF
clone_size: NA; j_call: TRBJ1-4; d_call: NA; v_call: TRBV7-9; cdr3_nt: TGTGCCAGCAGCCGAGCCGTGGCTGGAGACGAAAAACTGTTTTTT; cdr3_aa: CASSRAVAGDEKLFF
clone_size: NA; j_call: TRBJ1-2; d_call: NA; v_call: TRBV7-6; cdr3_nt: TGTGCCAGCAGCGCCCGACTTATCAAGGACTATGGCTACACCTTC; cdr3_aa: CASSARLIKDYGYTF
clone_size: NA; j_call: TRBJ1-3; d_call: NA; v_call: TRBV5-1; cdr3_nt: TGCGCCAGCAGCTTGGGGGCAGGGGCGAGCTCTGGAAACACCATATATTTT; cdr3_aa: CASSLGAGASSGNTIYF
clone_size: NA; j_call: TRBJ2-1; d_call: NA; v_call: TRBV5-4; cdr3_nt: TGTGCCAGCAGTGCAGGACGGGCTAGCGAGGTCTTC; cdr3_aa: CASSAGRASEVF
clone_size: NA; j_call: TRBJ2-2; d_call: TRBD2; v_call: TRBV9; cdr3_nt: TGTGCCAGCAGCGTCCCGGAAGGCGGGAGGGCCACCGGGGAGCTGTTTTTT; cdr3_aa: CASSVPEGGRATGELFF
clone_size: NA; j_call: TRBJ2-7; d_call: TRBD1; v_call: TRBV6-5; cdr3_nt: TGTGCCACCCATACCGGGACAGAAGAGCAGTACTTC; cdr3_aa: CATHTGTEEQYF
clone_size: NA; j_call: TRBJ2-5; d_call: TRBD2; v_call: TRBV7-2; cdr3_nt: TGTGCCAGCAGCTTAGGACTAGCGGGGGATCAAGAGACCCAGTACTTC; cdr3_aa: CASSLGLAGDQETQYF
clone_size: NA; j_call: TRBJ2-7; d_call: NA; v_call: TRBV14; cdr3_nt: TGTGCCAGCAGCCAAGAAGCGTCGAGAAACGAGCAGTACTTC; cdr3_aa: CASSQEASRNEQYF
clone_size: NA; j_call: TRBJ2-2; d_call: NA; v_call: TRBV7-8; cdr3_nt: TGTGCCAGCAGCTATGAGTTAGTCGGGGAGCTGTTTTTT; cdr3_aa: CASSYELVGELFF
clone_size: NA; j_call: TRBJ2-7; d_call: NA; v_call: TRBV4-1; cdr3_nt: TGCGCCAGCAGCCAAGTCCGCCGGGTCGAGCAGTACTTC; cdr3_aa: CASSQVRRVEQYF
clone_size: NA; j_call: TRBJ2-7; d_call: TRBD1; v_call: TRBV19; cdr3_nt: TGTGCCAGTAGTATAGGGACAGGAGCCCGCGAGCAGTACTTC; cdr3_aa: CASSIGTGAREQYF
clone_size: NA; j_call: TRBJ1-5; d_call: TRBD1; v_call: TRBV6-1; cdr3_nt: TGTGCCAGCAGGGACAGGGCCTTGGGTCCCCAGCATTTT; cdr3_aa: CASRDRALGPQHF
clone_size: NA; j_call: TRBJ2-1; d_call: TRBD2; v_call: TRBV5-1; cdr3_nt: TGCGCCAGCAGCTACCCTAGCGGGAATGAGCAGTTCTTC; cdr3_aa: CASSYPSGNEQFF
clone_size: NA; j_call: TRBJ2-7; d_call: NA; v_call: TRBV6-5; cdr3_nt: TGTGCCAGCAGTTACGACAGCTCCAGGAACGAGCAGTACTTC; cdr3_aa: CASSYDSSRNEQYF
clone_size: NA; j_call: TRBJ2-3; d_call: NA; v_call: TRBV12-1; cdr3_nt: TGTGCCAGCAGCTTTCTACCGCTAGCGGCAGATACGCAGTATTTT; cdr3_aa: CASSFLPLAADTQYF
clone_size: NA; j_call: TRBJ1-3; d_call: NA; v_call: TRBV6-6; cdr3_nt: TGTGCCAGCAGACGACTCCGGGACATAGGAAACACCATATATTTT; cdr3_aa: CASRRLRDIGNTIYF
clone_size: few; j_call: TRBJ2-2; d_call: TRBD1; v_call: TRBV5-4; cdr3_nt: TGTGCCAGCAGCTCCGTCCCGGGACAGGACACCGGGGAGCTGTTTTTT; cdr3_aa: CASSSVPGQDTGELFF
clone_size: NA; j_call: TRBJ1-2; d_call: TRBD1; v_call: TRBV5-6; cdr3_nt: TGTGCCAGCATCCCGGGACAGGGGGCGCGAGGCTACACCTTC; cdr3_aa: CASIPGQGARGYTF
clone_size: once; j_call: TRBJ1-1; d_call: NA; v_call: TRBV7-8; cdr3_nt: TGTGCCAGCAGCTTAGACAGGGTAAACACTGAAGCTTTCTTT; cdr3_aa: CASSLDRVNTEAFF
clone_size: NA; j_call: TRBJ2-7; d_call: NA; v_call: TRBV18; cdr3_nt: TGTGCCAGCTCACCGGGCGACGGAAACTACGAGCAGTACTTC; cdr3_aa: CASSPGDGNYEQYF
clone_size: few; j_call: TRBJ2-3; d_call: TRBD1; v_call: TRBV5-1; cdr3_nt: TGCGCCAGCAGCTTGGGGGACAGGGGGCGAGATACGCAGTATTTT; cdr3_aa: CASSLGDRGRDTQYF
clone_size: NA; j_call: TRBJ2-1; d_call: TRBD2; v_call: TRBV6-4; cdr3_nt: TGTGCCAGCAGTGACGGGACTAGCTACAATGAGCAGTTCTTC; cdr3_aa: CASSDGTSYNEQFF
clone_size: once; j_call: TRBJ1-1; d_call: TRBD1; v_call: TRBV7-9; cdr3_nt: TGTGCCAGCAGCTTCGTTGGACAGGGTGAAGCTTTCTTT; cdr3_aa: CASSFVGQGEAFF
clone_size: NA; j_call: TRBJ2-5; d_call: TRBD2; v_call: TRBV10-2; cdr3_nt: TGCGCCAGCTTGCTAGCGGGGGAAGAGACCCAGTACTTC; cdr3_aa: CASLLAGEETQYF
clone_size: few; j_call: TRBJ2-5; d_call: TRBD2; v_call: TRBV7-8; cdr3_nt: TGTGCCAGCAGTGCTAGCGGGGGGAACCCGGGGGGGACCCAGTACTTC; cdr3_aa: CASSASGGNPGGTQYF
clone_size: NA; j_call: TRBJ2-2; d_call: NA; v_call: TRBV2; cdr3_nt: TGTGCCAGCAGCACCACTGGGAGGAGCACCGGGGAGCTGTTTTTT; cdr3_aa: CASSTTGRSTGELFF
clone_size: once; j_call: TRBJ1-5; d_call: TRBD1; v_call: TRBV6-6; cdr3_nt: TGTGCCAGCATTACAGGGGTGGGCAATCAGCCCCAGCATTTT; cdr3_aa: CASITGVGNQPQHF
clone_size: few; j_call: TRBJ1-1; d_call: NA; v_call: TRBV5-1; cdr3_nt: TGCGCCAGCAGCTTGCCTCTAGGTAACACTGAAGCTTTCTTT; cdr3_aa: CASSLPLGNTEAFF
clone_size: NA; j_call: TRBJ1-2; d_call: NA; v_call: TRBV6-5; cdr3_nt: TGTGCCAGCAACCCCCGACAGGACCCCTATGGCTACACCTTC; cdr3_aa: CASNPRQDPYGYTF
clone_size: NA; j_call: TRBJ2-3; d_call: TRBD1; v_call: TRBV6-1; cdr3_nt: TGTGCCAGCGAGACAGGGGCAGATACGCAGTATTTT; cdr3_aa: CASETGADTQYF
clone_size: NA; j_call: TRBJ1-2; d_call: NA; v_call: TRBV6-4; cdr3_nt: TGTGCCAGCAGTGACAGCAGGGCGGTTTCTGCTAACTATGGCTACACCTTC; cdr3_aa: CASSDSRAVSANYGYTF
clone_size: NA; j_call: TRBJ2-2; d_call: NA; v_call: TRBV7-2; cdr3_nt: TGTGCCAGCAGCTTAGCGGGGGGCACCGGGGAGCTGTTTTTT; cdr3_aa: CASSLAGGTGELFF
clone_size: few; j_call: TRBJ2-2; d_call: TRBD2; v_call: TRBV29-1; cdr3_nt: TGCAGCGTCCTGGTAGAGGATAGCGGGAGGTTCGGGGAGCTGTTTTTT; cdr3_aa: CSVLVEDSGRFGELFF
clone_size: once; j_call: TRBJ2-1; d_call: NA; v_call: TRBV5-1; cdr3_nt: TGCGCCAGCAGCCCCACCGGGGGAATAGGCAATGAGCAGTTCTTC; cdr3_aa: CASSPTGGIGNEQFF
clone_size: NA; j_call: TRBJ2-2; d_call: NA; v_call: TRBV7-2; cdr3_nt: TGTGCCAGCAGCACGGGGGATTCTAGGACCGGGGAGCTGTTTTTT; cdr3_aa: CASSTGDSRTGELFF
clone_size: NA; j_call: TRBJ2-5; d_call: NA; v_call: TRBV5-1; cdr3_nt: TGCGCCAGCAGCTTGGTGAGGGTAGGACAAGAGACCCAGTACTTC; cdr3_aa: CASSLVRVGQETQYF
clone_size: NA; j_call: TRBJ1-1; d_call: NA; v_call: TRBV19; cdr3_nt: TGTGCCAGTAGTATAGCGCCCAGGGTGAACACTGAAGCTTTCTTT; cdr3_aa: CASSIAPRVNTEAFF
clone_size: few; j_call: TRBJ2-1; d_call: NA; v_call: TRBV19; cdr3_nt: TGTGCCAGTAGTATTAAAGGACAGTCCTACAATGAGCAGTTCTTC; cdr3_aa: CASSIKGQSYNEQFF
clone_size: NA; j_call: TRBJ2-3; d_call: NA; v_call: TRBV27; cdr3_nt: TGTGCCAGCAGCACCTGGCCGGGTTCCAGCACAGATACGCAGTATTTT; cdr3_aa: CASSTWPGSSTDTQYF
clone_size: NA; j_call: TRBJ1-5; d_call: NA; v_call: TRBV6-1; cdr3_nt: TGTGCCAGCAGTGAACGGAATCAGCCCCAGCATTTT; cdr3_aa: CASSERNQPQHF
clone_size: NA; j_call: TRBJ2-7; d_call: NA; v_call: TRBV28; cdr3_nt: TGTGCCAGCAGTTTATATCCCGACGGGAGTTACGAGCAGTACTTC; cdr3_aa: CASSLYPDGSYEQYF
clone_size: NA; j_call: TRBJ1-5; d_call: NA; v_call: TRBV7-2; cdr3_nt: TGTGCCAGCAGCTTAACCCAGGGGTTTAATCAGCCCCAGCATTTT; cdr3_aa: CASSLTQGFNQPQHF
clone_size: NA; j_call: TRBJ2-3; d_call: TRBD2; v_call: TRBV29-1; cdr3_nt: TGCAGCGTTTTGTCGCCACTAGCGGGAGATACGCAGTATTTT; cdr3_aa: CSVLSPLAGDTQYF
clone_size: NA; j_call: TRBJ1-1; d_call: NA; v_call: TRBV28; cdr3_nt: TGTGCCAGCAGTTCCACGTTGGGGCATGGCGGCACTGAAGCTTTCTTT; cdr3_aa: CASSSTLGHGGTEAFF
clone_size: few; j_call: TRBJ1-5; d_call: TRBD1; v_call: TRBV28; cdr3_nt: TGTGCCAGCAGTTCACACATGCCCGGGACAGGGATCAGTCAGCCCCAGCATTTT; cdr3_aa: CASSSHMPGTGISQPQHF
clone_size: NA; j_call: TRBJ2-1; d_call: NA; v_call: TRBV27; cdr3_nt: TGTGCCAGCAGCGCGGGACTTTATGACCGACAGTTCTTC; cdr3_aa: CASSAGLYDRQFF
clone_size: once; j_call: TRBJ1-1; d_call: NA; v_call: TRBV4-3; cdr3_nt: TGCGCCAGCAGCCCCGAGCCGAACACTGAAGCTTTCTTT; cdr3_aa: CASSPEPNTEAFF
clone_size: NA; j_call: TRBJ1-2; d_call: TRBD1; v_call: TRBV6-5; cdr3_nt: TGTGCCAGCAGTAGGACAGGGACCTATGGCTACACCTTC; cdr3_aa: CASSRTGTYGYTF
clone_size: NA; j_call: TRBJ2-7; d_call: TRBD2; v_call: TRBV5-1; cdr3_nt: TGCGCCAGCAGCTCACTAGCGGCTTCCTACGAGCAGTACTTC; cdr3_aa: CASSSLAASYEQYF
clone_size: NA; j_call: TRBJ2-2; d_call: NA; v_call: TRBV6-5; cdr3_nt: TGTGCCAGCAGCCGGGACTCCACCGGGGAGCTGTTTTTT; cdr3_aa: CASSRDSTGELFF
clone_size: NA; j_call: TRBJ1-4; d_call: TRBD1; v_call: TRBV28; cdr3_nt: TGTGCCAGCAGTCTAGACAGGGGGGGTGAAAAACTGTTTTTT; cdr3_aa: CASSLDRGGEKLFF
clone_size: NA; j_call: TRBJ2-1; d_call: NA; v_call: TRBV11-2; cdr3_nt: TGTGCCAGCAGCGCACTAGATTGGGGGCAGTTCTTC; cdr3_aa: CASSALDWGQFF
clone_size: NA; j_call: TRBJ2-5; d_call: NA; v_call: TRBV23-1; cdr3_nt: TGCGCCAGCAGAGGTTTTGAGACAACGGCGAAGACCCAGTACTTC; cdr3_aa: CASRGFETTAKTQYF
clone_size: NA; j_call: TRBJ1-1; d_call: NA; v_call: TRBV28; cdr3_nt: TGTGCCAGCAGTGCGCGCCGAAGTAACACTGAAGCTTTCTTT; cdr3_aa: CASSARRSNTEAFF